A single T cell receptor (beta chain) is shown here with its context. TCRdb keeps only in-frame clones here, not all; method: immunoSEQ multiplex PCR. Of over 150,000 clones listed, about 85% are singletons. This specimen belongs to a study of blood T cell repertoires in COVID-19. The CDR3 covers 16 residues. Germline CDR1 MDHEN, CDR2 SYDVKM. V dropped 5 bases and J dropped 6; count of bases not matched to a gene: 6. This sequence was found in a man aged 35-49 years who had recovered from COVID-19. The sequenced material came from PBMCs or T cells enriched from blood (not recorded which). This chain uses TRBV28 with TRBJ2-1; 14 positions agree with TRBD2. The CDR3 DNA reads as TGTGCCAGCAGTACCCTGACTAGCGGGAGGGGCAATGAGCAGTTCTTC. It translates to CASSTLTSGRGNEQFF.